This T cell receptor (beta chain) came from a study of blood T cell repertoires in COVID-19. Across the whole study: Samples of COVID-19 (acute and convalescent) were obtained from the United States, Italy and Spain. PBMCs, B-cell-depleted T cells, or T cells were the source of the cDNA or gDNA that made up the material.

In the original analysis: The authors estimated nucleated cell counts from reference gene primer amplification. The method was immunoSEQ multiplex PCR; TCRdb's version includes in-frame clones alone and lacks a portion of them. The V and J calls and clone size come from that table; D and trimming were worked out from the DNA. The sample contains around 140,000 clones, about 87% of which appear only once. This CDR3 has 15 residues. Trimming removed 6 bases from V and 2 bases from J; junction bases left unmatched: 7. CDR1 SNHLY and CDR2 FYNNEI come from the germline V gene. Sample: peripheral blood. This TCR was sampled from a woman in her 50s with acute or convalescent COVID-19. The chain links TRBV2 to TRBJ1-2; 9 nucleotides align to TRBD1. For the CDR3, the DNA is TGTGCCAGCAGACCGGGACAGGGCCTCAACTATGGCTACACCTTC. Protein sequence: CASRPGQGLNYGYTF.